The 11 T cell receptor beta chains in this list originate from one sample, sequenced in a study of blood T cell repertoires in COVID-19. Only in-frame clones appear in the TCRdb table, and some are missing; sequencing was by immunoSEQ multiplex PCR. The sample gives 300,000 or so clones, about 83% of which show up once; about 1.2% is in the top ten. Sequencing was carried out using peripheral blood. These receptors were collected from a woman aged 50 to 60 with acute or convalescent COVID-19.

V and J are TRBV11-3 and TRBJ1-2, with TRBD1 matching over 8 bases. V gave up 4 bases and J gave up 9 bases; unmatched junction bases: 4. This CDR3 has 12 residues. Per the germline V gene, CDR1 is SGHNT and CDR2 is YENEEA. CDR3 coding DNA: TGTGCCAGCAGCTCCGACAGGGGCCGCTACACCTTC. Translating it yields CASSSDRGRYTF.

This chain uses TRBV3-1 (or the pseudogene TRBV3-2) with TRBJ1-4, with 9 bases lining up with TRBD1. Looked up from germline, CDR1 is LGHDT and CDR2 is YNNKEL (reference sequence). V lost 0 bases to trimming and J lost 7 bases; unmatched junction nucleotides: 6. This CDR3 has 16 residues. This CDR3 is CASSQDGGTGSEKLFF. DNA of the CDR3: TGTGCCAGCAGCCAAGATGGAGGGACAGGGAGTGAAAAACTGTTTTTT.

The chain joins TRBV18 to TRBJ2-3; no clear D gene. Germline CDR1 and CDR2: KGHSH and LQKENI. The CDR3 consists of 14 residues. Trimming shortened V by 2 bases and J by 0 bases, and 6 bases separated the two germline ends. The CDR3 reads CASSPTRSTDTQYF. In DNA, the CDR3 is TGTGCCAGCTCACCAACCAGGAGCACAGATACGCAGTATTTT.

J is TRBJ2-7 and V is TRBV5-5; 16 nucleotides align to TRBD2. V lost 2 bases and J lost 4; bases outside the gene matches: 9. CDR1 SGHKS and CDR2 YYEKEE come from the germline V gene (reference sequence). This CDR3 comprises 18 residues. The CDR3 DNA sequence: TGTGCCAGCAGCTTTACCGGGACTAGCGGGAGGGCGGCGTACGAGCAGTACTTC. It encodes CASSFTGTSGRAAYEQYF.

This sequence joins TRBV4-2 and TRBJ1-3; no definite D call. This CDR3 contains 15 residues. CDR1 LGHNA and CDR2 YNFKEQ come from the germline V gene. Trimming shortened V by 0 bases and J by 0 bases, and 6 bases separated the two germline ends. CDR3 loop: CASSQDWSSGNTIYF. The CDR3 coding sequence is TGTGCCAGCAGCCAAGATTGGAGCTCTGGAAACACCATATATTTT.

The chain links TRBV19 to TRBJ2-2; D might be TRBD1 (5 bases). From germline, CDR1 is LNHDA and CDR2 SQIVND (reference sequence). V lost 5 bases to trimming and J lost 6 bases, with 19 bases between them. This CDR3 is built from 16 residues. The CDR3 nucleotides read TGTGCCAGTAGTCTTACAGGATACCCAACGTCCGGGGAGCTGTTTTTT. Translated: CASSLTGYPTSGELFF.

The chain has TRBV27 and TRBJ1-2; TRBD1 matches 11 bases. Germline CDR1 reads MNHEY; CDR2 reads SMNVEV (reference sequence). The CDR3 sequence is 15 residues long. V was clipped by 2 bases and J by 4 bases; unmatched bases: 3. CDR3 in amino acids: CASSLRGQGVYGYTF. CDR3 DNA sequence: TGTGCCAGCAGTTTAAGGGGACAGGGGGTCTATGGCTACACCTTC.

This chain joins TRBV11-3 and TRBJ2-7, with 7 bases identical to TRBD1. CDR1 is SGHNT and CDR2 is YENEEA in the germline V gene. The CDR3 sequence is 12 residues long. Trimming took 5 bases from V and 5 from J; bases not matched to a gene: 3. Here the CDR3 reads CASSAQGNEQYF. The CDR3 DNA follows: TGTGCCAGCAGCGCACAGGGGAACGAGCAGTACTTC.

The rearrangement uses TRBV12-3 or TRBV12-4 and TRBJ2-3; D unresolved. Trimming cost V 2 bases and J 8 bases, with 8 bases left between them. CDR3 length equals 12 residues. DNA of the CDR3: TGTGCCAGCAGTTTACATCCGGGTACGCAGTATTTT. The encoded protein is CASSLHPGTQYF.

The V and J genes are TRBV14 and TRBJ1-1; 8 nucleotides match TRBD1. The CDR3 runs 14 residues. The junction had 4 bases not matched to a gene; V was cut back by 6 bases and J by 1 base. Germline V gene sequence: CDR1 SGHDN, CDR2 FVKESK. The CDR3 DNA follows: TGTGCCAGCAGGAGGACAGGGAGGAACACTGAAGCTTTCTTT. It codes for CASRRTGRNTEAFF.

The chain is built from TRBV2 and TRBJ2-1, with TRBD1 matching 7 bases. Germline lookup yields CDR1 SNHLY and CDR2 FYNNEI. J gave up 8 bases and V 5 bases, and 3 bases lay outside the gene matches. CDR3 length equals 12 residues. CDR3 nucleotide sequence: TGTGCCAGCAGTTCACAGGGGTATGAGCAGTTCTTC. Amino acid sequence: CASSSQGYEQFF.